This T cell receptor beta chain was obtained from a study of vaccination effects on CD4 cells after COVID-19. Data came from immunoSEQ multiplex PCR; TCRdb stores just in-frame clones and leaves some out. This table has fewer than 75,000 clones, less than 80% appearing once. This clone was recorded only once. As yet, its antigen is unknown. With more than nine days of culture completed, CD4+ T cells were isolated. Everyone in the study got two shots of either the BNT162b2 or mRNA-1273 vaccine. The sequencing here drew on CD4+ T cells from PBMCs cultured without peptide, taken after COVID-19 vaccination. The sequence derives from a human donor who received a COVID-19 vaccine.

CDR3 nucleotides: TGTGCCAGCAGCCTGAGAGGCGGGGAAGAGACCCAGTACTTC. As protein: CASSLRGGEETQYF. The chain has TRBV3-1 (or the pseudogene TRBV3-2) and TRBJ2-5; D perhaps matches TRBD2 (6 bases). Germline V gives CDR1 LGHDT, CDR2 YNNKEL (reference sequence). This CDR3 comprises 14 residues. The V gene lost 4 bases and the J gene lost 3 bases, with 12 bases spanning the gap.